The 16 T cell receptor beta chains listed next were all sequenced from one sample in a study of spatial heterogeneity in lung cancer. Time point here: sample taken at primary tumor resection. Whole RNA, which was extracted from tumor, nontumor lung tissue or frozen PBMC, was sequenced without any cell sorting. TCRdb re-derived calls from the 5' RACE reads in MiXCR, one entry per CDR3 protein. The sample consists of 90,000 or so distinct CDR3 sequences, around 9% of them appearing once. The specimen comprised PBMCs, sampled at surgery. Receptor source: a male donor with early-stage non-small cell lung cancer.

This clonotype was seen a few times. V and J are TRBV5-1 and TRBJ2-3; no clear D. Germline CDR1 and CDR2: SGHRS and YFSETQ. This CDR3 is 16 amino acids long. V gave up 0 bases and J gave up 3 bases, with 14 bases separating them. CDR3 sequence reads: CASSLEGLTATDTQYF. The CDR3 DNA sequence: TGCGCCAGCAGCTTGGAGGGATTAACAGCGACAGATACGCAGTATTTT.

The sample holds a few counts of this clonotype. J is TRBJ2-3 and V is TRBV6-2 or TRBV6-3; 13 nucleotides line up with TRBD2. This CDR3 comprises 17 residues. V lost 2 bases, J lost 6 bases, and 8 bases stayed unmatched. CDR1 is MNHEY and CDR2 is SVGEGT in the germline V gene. The CDR3 sequence is CASSYLTSGGSRDTQYF. The CDR3 DNA reads TGTGCCAGCAGTTACCTGACTAGCGGGGGGAGTCGGGATACGCAGTATTTT.

This clonotype was found a few times. This chain joins TRBV3-1 and TRBJ2-3; the D gene is possibly TRBD2 (6 bases). Germline lookup yields CDR1 LGHDT and CDR2 YNNKEL (reference sequence). Trimming cost V 4 bases and J 1 base, with 9 bases left between them. The CDR3 has 14 residues. As DNA, the CDR3 is TGTGCCAGCAGCCTGAGCGGGCGCACAGATACGCAGTATTTT. Translating gives CASSLSGRTDTQYF.

There are a few counts of this clonotype. This sequence joins TRBV3-1 and TRBJ2-5, with 8 bases aligning to TRBD2. The CDR3 has 14 amino acids. V shed 3 bases and J 4 bases; nucleotides not matched to a gene: 4. The V gene's germline CDR1 is LGHDT and CDR2 YNNKEL (reference sequence). In DNA, the CDR3 is TGTGCCAGCAGCCAGGCGGGAGGAGGAGAGACCCAGTACTTC. This sequence encodes CASSQAGGGETQYF.

J is TRBJ2-7 and V is TRBV18, with 9 bases fitting TRBD2. Germline CDR1 KGHSH, CDR2 LQKENI. There are 15 residues in the CDR3. The J segment lost 6 bases and the V segment lost 2 bases, leaving 8 bases of the junction unmatched. This CDR3 is CASSPSRQTSGEQYF. In DNA, the CDR3 is TGTGCCAGCTCACCAAGTCGACAGACTAGCGGCGAGCAGTACTTC.

The chain has TRBV5-1 and TRBJ2-7; TRBD2 aligns across 9 bases. J lost 6 bases, V lost 4 bases, and 11 bases had no gene match. There are 15 residues in the CDR3. Germline V lookup: CDR1 SGHRS, CDR2 YFSETQ. The CDR3 nucleotides are TGCGCCAGCAGCGATAGCGGGAGTGGCTCTGTCGAGCAGTACTTC. It translates to CASSDSGSGSVEQYF. The whole variable domain, filled in from reference TRBV5-1 and TRBJ2-7, reads KAGVTQTPRYLIKTRGQQVTLSCSPISGHRSVSWYQQTPGQGLQFLFEYFSETQRNKGNFPGRFSGRQFSNSRSEMNVSTLELGDSALYLCASSDSGSGSVEQYFGPGTRLTVT.

This clonotype was seen ten or more times. Here the CDR3 reads CASSRTGNQPQHF. Here the CDR3 DNA reads TGTGCCAGCAGTCGGACAGGGAATCAGCCCCAGCATTTT. The J gene is TRBJ1-5, the V gene TRBV7-2, with 8 bases lining up with TRBD1. CDR1 is SGHTA, CDR2 FQGNSA, per germline. V gave up 6 bases and J gave up 4 bases; unmatched junction bases: 2. This CDR3 is 13 amino acids long.

V usage is TRBV29-1 and J usage is TRBJ2-5; D not resolved. Germline CDR1 is SQVTM and CDR2 is ANQGSEA. This CDR3 contains 14 residues. V was shortened by 6 bases and J by 2 bases, with 16 bases between the two germline ends. CDR3 protein: CSVAKGSLQETQYF. The CDR3 bases are TGCAGCGTCGCCAAAGGCAGCCTTCAAGAGACCCAGTACTTC.

This clonotype came up many times. The rearrangement links TRBV5-1 to TRBJ2-5; 10 bases match TRBD1. The CDR3 consists of 14 residues. The germline CDR1 and CDR2 sequences are SGHRS and YFSETQ. Trimming at V came to 4 bases and at J to 3 bases, leaving 3 bases not matched to a gene. The CDR3, as DNA: TGCGCCAGCAGCACTGGGACAGGGGAAGAGACCCAGTACTTC. It is translated as CASSTGTGEETQYF.

This clonotype was seen only a few times. V is TRBV5-1 and J is TRBJ1-4; possibly TRBD1 for D (5 bases). Germline V gene lookup returns CDR1 SGHRS and CDR2 YFSETQ. This CDR3 has 13 amino acids. V lost 4 bases, J lost 3 bases, and 7 bases lay in between. CDR3 amino acids: CASSATANEKLFF. In DNA, the CDR3 is TGCGCCAGCAGCGCGACAGCTAATGAAAAACTGTTTTTT.

This clonotype was recorded a few times. The chain has TRBV5-5 and TRBJ2-2; 8 bases agree with TRBD2. V was pared by 4 bases and J by 5 bases, with 13 bases of the junction left unmatched. This CDR3 is built from 17 residues. Germline CDR1 reads SGHKS; CDR2 reads YYEKEE (reference sequence). DNA of the CDR3: TGTGCCAGCAGCCTGCTAGCGGGTGGACGTAATACCGGGGAGCTGTTTTTT. Translated: CASSLLAGGRNTGELFF.

This clonotype has ten or more counts. The V and J genes are TRBV12-3 or TRBV12-4 and TRBJ2-1; D not certain. Trimming removed 5 bases at V and 6 bases at J, with 14 bases between. CDR3 length: 14 residues. The CDR3 DNA is TGTGCCAGCAGTCCCCGGATGGTTGGCAATGAGCAGTTCTTC. Its protein product is CASSPRMVGNEQFF.

This clonotype has ten or more counts. V usage is TRBV20-1 and J usage is TRBJ2-5; 10 positions match TRBD2. This CDR3 has 15 amino acids. J was trimmed by 4 bases and V by 5 bases; bases with no gene match: 10. Germline assignment: CDR1 DFQATT and CDR2 SNEGSKA (reference sequence). CDR3 in DNA: TGCAGTGCTGGGGGTGGACTAGCGGTGGGAGAGACCCAGTACTTC. Translated, it gives CSAGGGLAVGETQYF.

The chain is built from TRBV29-1 and TRBJ1-4, with TRBD1 as a possible D gene (5 bases). Germline CDR1 SQVTM, CDR2 ANQGSEA. Trimming left V 4 bases short and J 8 bases short, with 14 bases between. The CDR3 sequence is 13 residues long. CDR3 protein: CSVGGGLGEKLFF. DNA for the CDR3: TGCAGCGTTGGCGGGGGACTAGGCGAAAAACTGTTTTTT.

This clonotype appeared a few times. The rearrangement joins TRBV5-1 to TRBJ2-7; no clear D gene. Trimming cost V 4 bases and J 1 base, with 15 bases left between them. Per germline, CDR1 SGHRS and CDR2 YFSETQ. CDR3 length: 15 residues. The CDR3: CASSPRLPGSYEQYF. DNA for the CDR3: TGCGCCAGCAGCCCACGTCTCCCCGGGTCCTACGAGCAGTACTTC.

This clonotype occurred many times. The chain combines TRBV5-4 with TRBJ2-3, with TRBD1 matching over 8 bases. V shed 6 bases, J shed 4 bases, and the junction held 7 bases outside the gene matches. The length of the CDR3 is 14 residues. CDR1 and CDR2 from the germline V gene are SGHNT and YYREEE (reference sequence). The CDR3 region has the DNA TGTGCCAGCACGCCGGGACAGGCGTCAGATACGCAGTATTTT. Protein sequence: CASTPGQASDTQYF.